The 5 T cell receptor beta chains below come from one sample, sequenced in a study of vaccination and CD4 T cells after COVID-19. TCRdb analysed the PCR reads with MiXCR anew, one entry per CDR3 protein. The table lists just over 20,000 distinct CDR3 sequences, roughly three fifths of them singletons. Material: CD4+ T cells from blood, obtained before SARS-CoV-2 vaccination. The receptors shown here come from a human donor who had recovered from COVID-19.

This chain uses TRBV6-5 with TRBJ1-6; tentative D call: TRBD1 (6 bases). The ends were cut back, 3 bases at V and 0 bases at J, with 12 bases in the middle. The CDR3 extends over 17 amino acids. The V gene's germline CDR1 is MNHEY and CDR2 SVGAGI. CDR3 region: CASSYDRPSSYNSPLHF. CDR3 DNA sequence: TGTGCCAGCAGTTATGACAGGCCGAGCTCCTATAATTCACCCCTCCACTTT.

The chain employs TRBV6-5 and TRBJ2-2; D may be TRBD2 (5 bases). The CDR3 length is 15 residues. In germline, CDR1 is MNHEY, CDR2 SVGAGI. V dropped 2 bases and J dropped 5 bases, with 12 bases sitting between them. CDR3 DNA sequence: TGTGCCAGCAGTTACGGGCTAGCTTCGACCGGGGAGCTGTTTTTT. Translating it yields CASSYGLASTGELFF.

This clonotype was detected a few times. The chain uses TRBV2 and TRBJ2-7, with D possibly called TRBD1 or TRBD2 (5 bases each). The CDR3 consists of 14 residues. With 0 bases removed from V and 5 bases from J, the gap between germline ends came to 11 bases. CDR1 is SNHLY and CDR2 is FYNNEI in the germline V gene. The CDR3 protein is CASSEASWDHEQYF. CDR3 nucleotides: TGTGCCAGCAGTGAAGCTTCATGGGACCACGAGCAGTACTTC.

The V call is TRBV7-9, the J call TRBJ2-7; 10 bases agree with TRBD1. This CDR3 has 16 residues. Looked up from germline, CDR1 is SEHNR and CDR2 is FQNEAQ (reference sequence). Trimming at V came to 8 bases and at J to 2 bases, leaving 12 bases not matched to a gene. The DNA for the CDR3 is TGTGCCAGCGGCATTTACCGGGACAGGGGAACCTACGAGCAGTACTTC. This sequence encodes CASGIYRDRGTYEQYF.

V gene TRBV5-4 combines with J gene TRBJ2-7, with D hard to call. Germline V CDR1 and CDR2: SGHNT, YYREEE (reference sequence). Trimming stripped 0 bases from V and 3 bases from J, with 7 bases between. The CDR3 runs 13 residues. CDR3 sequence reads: CASSLVGYYEQYF. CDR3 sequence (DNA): TGTGCCAGCAGCTTGGTTGGGTACTACGAGCAGTACTTC.